This TCR beta chain stems from a study of blood T cell repertoires in COVID-19. On the study more broadly: The United States, Italy and Spain were the sources of the acute and convalescent COVID-19 samples. PBMCs, B-cell-depleted T cells, or T cells were the source of the cDNA or gDNA that made up the material.

This CDR3 has 15 residues. The V gene lost 3 bases and the J gene lost 2 bases, with 12 bases spanning the gap. The germline CDR1 and CDR2 sequences are SGHVS and FNYEAQ. The authors' processing: Amplification of reference gene primers was used by the study to estimate nucleated cell counts. Only in-frame clones appear in the TCRdb table, and some are missing; sequencing was by immunoSEQ multiplex PCR. The V and J calls and the clone size are those of that table, but D and trimming were determined from the DNA. The sample has some 350,000 clones, around 83% seen once. This chain connects TRBV7-6 to TRBJ2-3; the D is unclear. The receptor's source is a man aged 25 to 40 with active or convalescent COVID-19. The sequenced material came from peripheral blood. This CDR3 is CASSFGLPPTDTQYF. The CDR3 DNA sequence: TGTGCCAGCAGCTTTGGGCTCCCGCCCACAGATACGCAGTATTTT.